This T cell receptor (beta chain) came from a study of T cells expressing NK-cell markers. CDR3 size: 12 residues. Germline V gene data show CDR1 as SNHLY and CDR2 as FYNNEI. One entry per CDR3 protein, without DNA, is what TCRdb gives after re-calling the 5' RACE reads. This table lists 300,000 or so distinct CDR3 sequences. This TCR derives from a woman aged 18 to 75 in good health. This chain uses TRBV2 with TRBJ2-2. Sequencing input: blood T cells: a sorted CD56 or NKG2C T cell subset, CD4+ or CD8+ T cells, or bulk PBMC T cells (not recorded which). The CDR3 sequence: CASRRLAGELFF.